The rows below give T cell receptor beta chains drawn from one sample of a study of blood T cell repertoires in COVID-19. This table comes from immunoSEQ multiplex PCR, and its TCRdb copy is limited to in-frame clones, with some not included. Found here are 150,000 to 180,000 clones, about 90% of them singletons; the top ten hold approximately 0.59%. Sequencing was carried out using peripheral blood. These receptors were taken from a man in his fifties with acute or convalescent COVID-19. CDR3s include the opening cysteine and the closing phenylalanine or tryptophan. A D gene is named only where the DNA matches it firmly. Some rows mark clone size as missing; the rest say once, few, many or name a class of expanded clone.

V gene	clone size	J gene	D gene	CDR3 protein	CDR3 DNA
TRBV7-2	.	TRBJ2-1	.	CASSLEAPYNEQFF	TGTGCCAGCAGCTTAGAAGCGCCCTACAATGAGCAGTTCTTC
TRBV4-3	.	TRBJ1-2	.	CASSQGLFAGFGGYTF	TGCGCCAGCAGCCAAGGTTTGTTCGCGGGGTTCGGAGGCTACACCTTC
TRBV6-5	.	TRBJ2-1	.	CASSYGGEQFF	TGTGCCAGCAGTTACGGAGGGGAGCAGTTCTTC
TRBV7-9	.	TRBJ2-3	.	CASSLLGLNTDTQYF	TGTGCCAGCAGCTTACTCGGACTAAACACAGATACGCAGTATTTT
TRBV9	.	TRBJ2-5	TRBD2	CASSLAGEGTQYF	TGTGCCAGCAGCCTAGCGGGAGAAGGGACCCAGTACTTC
TRBV3-1/TRBV3-2	.	TRBJ1-4	TRBD1	CASSLEQGASWEKLFF	TGTGCCAGCAGTCTTGAACAGGGGGCAAGTTGGGAAAAACTGTTTTTT
TRBV3-1/TRBV3-2	.	TRBJ1-1	.	CASTQEGRWTEAFF	TGTGCCAGCACCCAAGAGGGGAGGTGGACTGAAGCTTTCTTT
TRBV19	.	TRBJ1-5	.	CASSIRVSAGVNQPQHF	TGTGCCAGTAGTATACGCGTATCGGCAGGGGTTAATCAGCCCCAGCATTTT
TRBV5-4	.	TRBJ1-2	TRBD1	CASSRRDSVYGYTF	TGTGCCAGCAGCCGACGGGACAGCGTTTATGGCTACACCTTC
TRBV27	.	TRBJ2-7	TRBD2	CASSPRLAGALFYEQYF	TGTGCCAGCAGTCCCCGACTAGCGGGAGCACTCTTCTACGAGCAGTACTTC
TRBV11-2	once	TRBJ2-5	.	CASSPTGLQETQYF	TGTGCCAGCAGCCCAACGGGACTTCAAGAGACCCAGTACTTC
TRBV7-9	.	TRBJ1-3	.	CASSQDRTAGNTIYF	TGTGCCAGCAGCCAGGACCGGACAGCTGGAAACACCATATATTTT
TRBV28	once	TRBJ1-2	.	CASSLILEDYGYTF	TGTGCCAGCAGTTTAATTTTGGAGGACTATGGCTACACCTTC
TRBV7-3	.	TRBJ1-6	TRBD1	CASSPGTGYNSPLHF	TGTGCCAGCAGCCCCGGGACAGGTTATAATTCACCCCTCCACTTT